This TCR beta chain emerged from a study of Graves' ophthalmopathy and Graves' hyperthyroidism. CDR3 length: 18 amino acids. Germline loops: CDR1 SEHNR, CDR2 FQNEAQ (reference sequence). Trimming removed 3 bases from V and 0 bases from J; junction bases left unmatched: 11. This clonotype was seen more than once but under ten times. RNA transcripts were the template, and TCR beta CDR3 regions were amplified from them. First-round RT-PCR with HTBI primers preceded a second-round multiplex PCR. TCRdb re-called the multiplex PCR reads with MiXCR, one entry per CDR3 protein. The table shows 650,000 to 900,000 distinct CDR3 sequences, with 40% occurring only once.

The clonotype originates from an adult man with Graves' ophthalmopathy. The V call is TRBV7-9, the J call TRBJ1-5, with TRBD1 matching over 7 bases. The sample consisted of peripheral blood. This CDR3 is CASSFALGTENSNQPQHF. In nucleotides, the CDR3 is TGTGCCAGCAGCTTCGCCCTAGGGACAGAAAATAGCAATCAGCCCCAGCATTTT.